Listed below are T cell receptor beta chains from one sample, sequenced in a study of spatial heterogeneity in lung cancer. TCRdb used MiXCR to reprocess the 5' RACE reads, holding one entry per CDR3 protein. The sample yields some 21,000 distinct CDR3 sequences, 3.3% seen once. Sequencing was performed on PBMCs, taken at surgery. These receptors originate from a female donor with early-stage non-small cell lung cancer. Both conserved end residues are part of each CDR3. The D gene is left open where the match is weak. Expanded clones are given a class, and other clones once, few, many or no size at all.

D	size	V	J	DNA	CDR3
NA	many	TRBV29-1	TRBJ2-3	TGCAGCGTTCCTGCGGGACTTAACCCAGATACGCAGTATTTT	CSVPAGLNPDTQYF
NA	many	TRBV5-1	TRBJ1-1	TGCGCCAGCAGCTTAGACAGGTTGGGCACTGAAGCTTTCTTT	CASSLDRLGTEAFF
TRBD1	NA	TRBV5-6	TRBJ1-1	TGTGCCAGCAGCTGGTACAGGGGGTCTGAAGCTTTCTTT	CASSWYRGSEAFF
NA	many	TRBV3-1	TRBJ2-7	TGTGCCAGCAGCCGAGACAGTACCTACGAGCAGTACTTC	CASSRDSTYEQYF
NA	many	TRBV5-1	TRBJ2-5	TGCGCCAGCAGCTTGGGTACTAGCTACCAAGAGACCCAGTACTTC	CASSLGTSYQETQYF
TRBD2	few	TRBV14	TRBJ2-3	TGTGCCAGCAGCCAAGAGGGGCGGGAGATAGATACGCAGTATTTT	CASSQEGREIDTQYF
NA	many	TRBV20-1	TRBJ1-5	TGCAGTGCGGTGAACAGCAATCAGCCCCAGCATTTT	CSAVNSNQPQHF
TRBD1	many	TRBV10-3	TRBJ2-7	TGTGCCATCAGTGAGCCAGGGGGTAGGGACAGGGATTCCTACGAGCAGTACTTC	CAISEPGGRDRDSYEQYF
TRBD2	many	TRBV24-1	TRBJ2-1	TGTGCCACCAGTGATGCGTCTAGCGGGAGGACCGCTGAGCAGTTCTTC	CATSDASSGRTAEQFF
NA	many	TRBV20-1	TRBJ2-3	TGCAGTGCTAGCAGGGTGATGAATACGCAGTATTTT	CSASRVMNTQYF
NA	many	TRBV27	TRBJ1-2	TGTGCCACCTCCCAACAGGGAACTAACTATGGCTACACCTTC	CATSQQGTNYGYTF
NA	many	TRBV6-5	TRBJ2-3	TGTGCCAGCAGTTCCCCTCGGGGACATACGCAGTATTTT	CASSSPRGHTQYF
NA	few	TRBV10-3	TRBJ2-7	TGTGCCATCAGTGAGGAGGTCTCGAGCGAGCAGTACTTC	CAISEEVSSEQYF
TRBD1	many	TRBV11-2	TRBJ2-3	TGTGCCAGCAGCAACCGGGACAGGGACGGGACAGATACGCAGTATTTT	CASSNRDRDGTDTQYF
NA	many	TRBV5-1	TRBJ1-6	TGCGCCAGCAGCTTGGCCGGGGGGCATAATTCACCCCTCCACTTT	CASSLAGGHNSPLHF
NA	many	TRBV7-9	TRBJ2-4	TGTGCCAGCAGCTTAGCAGGCGGGCTGGGCAAAAACATTCAGTACTTC	CASSLAGGLGKNIQYF
TRBD2	many	TRBV2	TRBJ2-7	TGTGCCACCACTAGCGGGACTTACCTACCGGGCCCCTACGAGCAGTACTTC	CATTSGTYLPGPYEQYF
NA	medium-sized	TRBV20-1	TRBJ1-1	TGCAGTGCTAGAGATATGGGGTTCACTGAAGCTTTCTTT	CSARDMGFTEAFF
TRBD2	many	TRBV20-1	TRBJ2-7	TGCAGTGCTAGAGATCTCCCTAGCGGCTCCTACGAGCAGTACTTC	CSARDLPSGSYEQYF
NA	NA	TRBV28	TRBJ1-1	TGTGCCAGCAGTTTACGTACTGAAGCTTTCTTT	CASSLRTEAFF